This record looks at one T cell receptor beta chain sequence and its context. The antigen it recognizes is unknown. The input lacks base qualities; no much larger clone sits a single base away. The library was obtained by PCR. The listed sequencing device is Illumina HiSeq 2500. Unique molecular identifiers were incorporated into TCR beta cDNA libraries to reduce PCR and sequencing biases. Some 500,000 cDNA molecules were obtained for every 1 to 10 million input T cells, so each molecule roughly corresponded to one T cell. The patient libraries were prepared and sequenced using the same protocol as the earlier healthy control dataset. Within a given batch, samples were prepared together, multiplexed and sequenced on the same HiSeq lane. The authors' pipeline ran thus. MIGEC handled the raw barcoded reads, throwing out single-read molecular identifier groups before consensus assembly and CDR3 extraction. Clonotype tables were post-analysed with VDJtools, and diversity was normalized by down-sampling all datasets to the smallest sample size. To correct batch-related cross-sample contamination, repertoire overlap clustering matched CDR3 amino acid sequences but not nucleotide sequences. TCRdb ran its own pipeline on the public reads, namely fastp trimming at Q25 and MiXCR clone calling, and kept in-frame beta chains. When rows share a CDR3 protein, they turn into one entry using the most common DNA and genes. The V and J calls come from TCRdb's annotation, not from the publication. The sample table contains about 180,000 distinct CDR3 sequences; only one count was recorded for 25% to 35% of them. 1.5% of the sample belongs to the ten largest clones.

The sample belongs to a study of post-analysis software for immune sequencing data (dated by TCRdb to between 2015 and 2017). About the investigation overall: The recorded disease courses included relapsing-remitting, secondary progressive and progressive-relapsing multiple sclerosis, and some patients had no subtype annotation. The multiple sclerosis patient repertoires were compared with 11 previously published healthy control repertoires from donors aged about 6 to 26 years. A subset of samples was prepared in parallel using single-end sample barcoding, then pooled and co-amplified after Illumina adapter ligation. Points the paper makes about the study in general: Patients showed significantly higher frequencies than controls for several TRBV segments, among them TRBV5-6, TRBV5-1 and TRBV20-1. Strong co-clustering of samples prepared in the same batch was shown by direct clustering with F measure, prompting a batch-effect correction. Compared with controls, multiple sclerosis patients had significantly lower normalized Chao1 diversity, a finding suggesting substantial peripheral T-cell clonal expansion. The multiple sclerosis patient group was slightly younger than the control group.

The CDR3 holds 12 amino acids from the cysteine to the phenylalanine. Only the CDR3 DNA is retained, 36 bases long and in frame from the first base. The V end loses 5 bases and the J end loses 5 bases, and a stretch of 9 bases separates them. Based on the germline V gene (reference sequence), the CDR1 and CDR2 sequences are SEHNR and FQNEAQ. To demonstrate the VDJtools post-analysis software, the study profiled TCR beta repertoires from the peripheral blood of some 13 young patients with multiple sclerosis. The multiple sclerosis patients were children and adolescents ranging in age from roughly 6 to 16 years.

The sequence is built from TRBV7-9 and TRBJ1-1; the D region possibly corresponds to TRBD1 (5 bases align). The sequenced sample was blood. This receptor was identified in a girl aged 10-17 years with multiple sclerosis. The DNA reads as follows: TGTGCCAGCAGCCCCAGGGAAACTGAAGCTTTCTTT. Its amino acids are CASSPRETEAFF. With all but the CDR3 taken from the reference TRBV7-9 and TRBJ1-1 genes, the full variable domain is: DTGVSQNPRHKITKRGQNVTFRCDPISEHNRLYWYRQTLGQGPEFLTYFQNEAQLEKSRLLSDRFSAERPKGSFSTLEIQRTEQGDSAMYLCASSPRETEAFFGQGTRLTVV.